Below, 10 T cell receptor beta chains from the same sample are listed, as sequenced in a study of molecular identifiers for immune sequencing clone quantification. TCRdb called the PCR reads again in MiXCR, with one record for every CDR3 protein. Of 100,000 or so distinct CDR3 sequences in the sample, 36% were seen once. Sequenced: naive CD8+ T cells from blood, with Jurkat cell RNA spiked in. Stated subset: FACS-sorted CD8+CD4-CCR7+CD45RA+ naive T cells. These receptors were collected from a human donor in good health. Some libraries in this study had Jurkat cell RNA spiked in.

This chain joins TRBV19 and TRBJ1-2, with D uncertain. Per the germline V gene, CDR1 is LNHDA and CDR2 is SQIVND (reference sequence). The CDR3 is made up of 13 amino acids. Trimming shortened V by 3 bases and J by 8 bases, and 13 bases separated the two germline ends. The CDR3, as DNA: TGTGCCAGTAGTATCTGGGAACCGGACGGCTACACCTTC. This codes for CASSIWEPDGYTF. The full variable domain, with the rest looked up from reference TRBV19 and TRBJ1-2, is DGGITQSPKYLFRKEGQNVTLSCEQNLNHDAMYWYRQDPGQGLRLIYYSQIVNDFQKGDIAEGYSVSREKKESFPLTVTSAQKNPTAFYLCASSIWEPDGYTFGSGTRLTVV.

The chain uses TRBV7-9 and TRBJ1-4; D is unclear. This CDR3 has 15 residues. The ends were cut back, 5 bases at V and 6 bases at J, with 16 bases in the middle. The V gene's germline CDR1 is SEHNR and CDR2 FQNEAQ (reference sequence). CDR3 protein: CASSGWEERDEKLFF. The CDR3 DNA is TGTGCCAGCAGCGGATGGGAGGAGAGAGATGAAAAACTGTTTTTT.

V usage is TRBV27 and J usage is TRBJ2-4, with 9 positions matching TRBD1. This CDR3 spans 15 amino acids. V shed 5 bases, J shed 6 bases, and the junction held 8 bases outside the gene matches. Germline CDR1 and CDR2: MNHEY and SMNVEV (reference sequence). CDR3 sequence reads: CASSVRTGALNIQYF. The CDR3 coding sequence is TGTGCCAGCAGTGTCCGGACAGGGGCTTTAAACATTCAGTACTTC.

J is TRBJ2-5 and V is TRBV7-9; TRBD1 is a possible D gene (6 bases). Germline CDR1 SEHNR, CDR2 FQNEAQ (reference sequence). The CDR3 extends over 15 amino acids. Trimming pared 3 bases from V and 4 bases from J, leaving 15 bases between. CDR3 in amino acids: CASSFGQGRAETQYF. CDR3 in DNA: TGTGCCAGCAGCTTTGGTCAGGGGCGGGCAGAGACCCAGTACTTC.

This sequence joins TRBV20-1 and TRBJ2-7; D is perhaps TRBD1 or TRBD2 (5 bases each). V shed 5 bases and J shed 6 bases, with 14 bases lying between them. The germline V gene encodes CDR1 DFQATT and CDR2 SNEGSKA (reference sequence). This CDR3 is built from 12 residues. In DNA form, the CDR3 reads TGCAGTGCTCGGGACGCCGCCCGCGAGCAGTACTTC. The encoded protein is CSARDAAREQYF.

This clonotype was observed a handful of times. The chain has TRBV4-1 and TRBJ1-1; D remains ambiguous. This CDR3 is 17 amino acids long. V gave up 0 bases and J gave up 0 bases, with 14 bases separating them. The germline gives CDR1 MGHRA, CDR2 YSYEKL. CDR3 region: CASSQDGKDRLNTEAFF. The CDR3 DNA follows: TGCGCCAGCAGCCAAGACGGTAAGGACCGATTGAACACTGAAGCTTTCTTT.

About this clonotype itself: A much larger clone lies a single base off, so this may be a read error. As the CDR3 is not closed by the conserved phenylalanine or tryptophan, this likely results from a read error. CDR3 DNA sequence: TGCGCCAGCAGCCAAGTTGGAGCCGCCTACGAGCAGTACATC. Protein sequence: CASSQVGAAYEQYI. The chain uses TRBV4-3 and TRBJ2-7, with D unclear. The V and J ends lost 1 base and 2 bases respectively, with 9 bases between them. This CDR3 comprises 14 residues. CDR1 and CDR2 from the germline V gene are LGHNA and YSLEER.

The rearrangement joins TRBV7-2 to TRBJ1-5; no firm D call. Trimming took 1 base from V and 8 from J, leaving 12 bases between them. Germline CDR1 reads SGHTA; CDR2 reads FQGNSA. CDR3 size: 14 residues. CDR3 nucleotides: TGTGCCAGCAGCTTAGAGTGGGAATGGGAGCCCCAGCATTTT. Translating gives CASSLEWEWEPQHF.

This clonotype was recorded a few times. The V gene is TRBV15, the J gene TRBJ1-5; the D is unclear. The CDR3 extends over 16 amino acids. Trimming left V 4 bases short and J 0 bases short, with 13 bases between. Germline V gives CDR1 LNHNV, CDR2 YYDKDF (reference sequence). Here the CDR3 reads CATSNGRRISNQPQHF. The CDR3 region has the DNA TGTGCCACCAGCAATGGGAGACGGATTAGCAATCAGCCCCAGCATTTT.

As for this clonotype: This may be a read error: a much more frequent sequence differs by one nucleotide. The CDR3 sequence: CASSPGTGNGQFF. The CDR3 DNA reads TGCGCCAGCAGCCCAGGGACAGGCAATGGGCAGTTCTTC. V gene TRBV4-1 combines with J gene TRBJ2-1, with 8 bases lining up with TRBD1. The length of the CDR3 is 13 residues. The V gene's germline CDR1 is MGHRA and CDR2 YSYEKL.